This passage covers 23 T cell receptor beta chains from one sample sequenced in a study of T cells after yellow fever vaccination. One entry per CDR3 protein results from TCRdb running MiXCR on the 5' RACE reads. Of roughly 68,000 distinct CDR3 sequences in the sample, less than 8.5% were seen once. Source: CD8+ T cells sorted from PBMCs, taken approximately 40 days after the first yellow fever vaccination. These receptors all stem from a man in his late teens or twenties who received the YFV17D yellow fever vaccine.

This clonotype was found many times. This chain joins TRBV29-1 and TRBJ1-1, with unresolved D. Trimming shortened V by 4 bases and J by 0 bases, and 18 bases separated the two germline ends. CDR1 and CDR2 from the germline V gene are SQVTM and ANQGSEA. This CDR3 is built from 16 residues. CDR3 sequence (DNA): TGCAGCGTTGGTCTTCAGGAGCGGCGGGTGAACACTGAAGCTTTCTTT. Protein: CSVGLQERRVNTEAFF.

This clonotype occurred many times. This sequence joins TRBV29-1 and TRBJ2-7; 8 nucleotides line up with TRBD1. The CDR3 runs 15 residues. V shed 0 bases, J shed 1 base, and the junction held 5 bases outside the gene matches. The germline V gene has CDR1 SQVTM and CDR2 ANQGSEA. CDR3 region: CSVEDHRGESYEQYF. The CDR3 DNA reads TGCAGCGTTGAAGATCACAGGGGGGAATCCTACGAGCAGTACTTC.

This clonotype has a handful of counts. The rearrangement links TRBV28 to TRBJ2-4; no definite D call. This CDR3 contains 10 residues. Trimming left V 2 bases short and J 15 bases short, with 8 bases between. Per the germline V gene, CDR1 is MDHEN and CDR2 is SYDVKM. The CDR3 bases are TGTGCCAGCAGTTTAAGAAAGGGGTACTTC. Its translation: CASSLRKGYF.

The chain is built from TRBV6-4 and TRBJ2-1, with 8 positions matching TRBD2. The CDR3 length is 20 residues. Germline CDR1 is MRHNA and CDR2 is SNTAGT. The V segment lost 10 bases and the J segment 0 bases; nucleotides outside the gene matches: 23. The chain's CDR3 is CANTPLAGPLGPISYNEQFF. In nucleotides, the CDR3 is TGTGCCAACACCCCCTTAGCGGGGCCACTCGGTCCGATCTCCTACAATGAGCAGTTCTTC.

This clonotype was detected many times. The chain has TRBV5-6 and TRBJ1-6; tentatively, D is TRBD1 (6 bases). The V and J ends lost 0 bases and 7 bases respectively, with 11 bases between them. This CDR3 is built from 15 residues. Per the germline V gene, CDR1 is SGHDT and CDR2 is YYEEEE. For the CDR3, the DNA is TGTGCCAGCAGCTTGGCCTTACAGGGAAATTCACCCCTCCACTTT. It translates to CASSLALQGNSPLHF.

As DNA, the CDR3 is TGTGCCAGCAGCCCCGGGACAGGGCCGCTCTATGGCTACACCTTC. Encoded protein: CASSPGTGPLYGYTF. The rearrangement joins TRBV27 to TRBJ1-2, with 9 bases matching TRBD1. V gave up 6 bases and J gave up 4 bases; unmatched junction bases: 9. CDR3 length: 15 residues. Looked up from germline, CDR1 is MNHEY and CDR2 is SMNVEV (reference sequence).

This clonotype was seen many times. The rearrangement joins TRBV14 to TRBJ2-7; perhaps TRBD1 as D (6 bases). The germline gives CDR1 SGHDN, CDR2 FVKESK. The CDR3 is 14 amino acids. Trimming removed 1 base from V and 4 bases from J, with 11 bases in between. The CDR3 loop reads CASSQAGDGYEQYV. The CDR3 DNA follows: TGTGCCAGCAGCCAAGCAGGGGATGGGTACGAGCAGTACGTC.

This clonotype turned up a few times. The CDR3 here is CASSSSIQYF. CDR3 sequence (DNA): TGTGCCAGCAGTTCCAGTATTCAGTATTTT. This chain uses TRBV12-3 or TRBV12-4 with TRBJ2-3; the D is unclear. V was cut by 4 bases and J by 12 bases, with 8 bases left in between. CDR3 length equals 10 residues.

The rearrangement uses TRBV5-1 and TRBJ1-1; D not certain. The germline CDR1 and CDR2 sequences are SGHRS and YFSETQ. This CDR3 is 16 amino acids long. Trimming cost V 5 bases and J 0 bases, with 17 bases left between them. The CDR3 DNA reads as TGCGCCAGCAGACCAGTCTCAACGGGTGTGAACACTGAAGCTTTCTTT. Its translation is CASRPVSTGVNTEAFF.

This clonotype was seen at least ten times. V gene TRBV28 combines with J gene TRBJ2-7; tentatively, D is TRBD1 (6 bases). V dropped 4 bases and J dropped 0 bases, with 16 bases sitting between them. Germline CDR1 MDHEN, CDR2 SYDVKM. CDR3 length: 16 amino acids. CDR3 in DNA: TGTGCCAGCAGTTCCGTGACAGGCGGTGCCTCCTACGAGCAGTACGTC. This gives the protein CASSSVTGGASYEQYV.

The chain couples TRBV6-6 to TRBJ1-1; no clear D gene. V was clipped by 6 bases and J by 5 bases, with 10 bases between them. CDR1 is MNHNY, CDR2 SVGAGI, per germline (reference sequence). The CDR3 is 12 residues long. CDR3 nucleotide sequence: TGTGCCAGCAGCTTAAGGAAGACTGAAGCTTTCTTT. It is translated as CASSLRKTEAFF.

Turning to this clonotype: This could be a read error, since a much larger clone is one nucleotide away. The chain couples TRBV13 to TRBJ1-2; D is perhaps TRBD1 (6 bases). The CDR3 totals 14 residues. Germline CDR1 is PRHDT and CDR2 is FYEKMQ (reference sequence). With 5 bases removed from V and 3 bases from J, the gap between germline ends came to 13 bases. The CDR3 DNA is TGTGCCAGCAGCAAAACAGGGTTTGACTATGGCTACACCTTC. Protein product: CASSKTGFDYGYTF.

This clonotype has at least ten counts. CDR3 nucleotides: TGTGCCAGCAGCTTGGGGGAGGGGTCCGGTGAGCAGTTCTTC. This codes for CASSLGEGSGEQFF. The chain has TRBV5-5 and TRBJ2-1; TRBD2 agrees at 7 bases. This CDR3 contains 14 residues. Germline CDR1 SGHKS, CDR2 YYEKEE (reference sequence). Losses at the gene ends were 0 bases for V and 9 bases for J; bases not matched to a gene: 6.

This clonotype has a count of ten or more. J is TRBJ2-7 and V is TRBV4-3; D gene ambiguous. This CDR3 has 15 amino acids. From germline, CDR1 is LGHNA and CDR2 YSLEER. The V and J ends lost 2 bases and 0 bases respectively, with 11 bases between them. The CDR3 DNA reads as TGCGCCAGCAGCCAAATATACCCTCCCTCCTACGAGCAGTACTTC. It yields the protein CASSQIYPPSYEQYF.

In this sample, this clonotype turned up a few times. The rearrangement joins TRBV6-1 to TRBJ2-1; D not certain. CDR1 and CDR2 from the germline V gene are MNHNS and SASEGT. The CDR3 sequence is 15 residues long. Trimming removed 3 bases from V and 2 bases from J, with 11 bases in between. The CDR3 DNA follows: TGTGCCAGCAGTGAGGAGAGTTTTGCCTACAATGAGCAGTTCTTC. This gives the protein CASSEESFAYNEQFF.

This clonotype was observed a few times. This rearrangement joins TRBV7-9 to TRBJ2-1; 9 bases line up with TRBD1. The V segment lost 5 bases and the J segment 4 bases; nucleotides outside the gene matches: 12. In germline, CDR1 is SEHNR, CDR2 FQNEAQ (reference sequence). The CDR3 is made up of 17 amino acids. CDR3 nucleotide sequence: TGTGCCAGCAGCAACGACAGGGGGGGTTTTTGGTACAATGAGCAGTTCTTC. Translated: CASSNDRGGFWYNEQFF. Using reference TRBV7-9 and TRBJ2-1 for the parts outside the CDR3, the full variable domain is DTGVSQNPRHKITKRGQNVTFRCDPISEHNRLYWYRQTLGQGPEFLTYFQNEAQLEKSRLLSDRFSAERPKGSFSTLEIQRTEQGDSAMYLCASSNDRGGFWYNEQFFGPGTRLTVL.

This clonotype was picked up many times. The CDR3 reads CASSQARGSEAFF. The CDR3 coding sequence is TGCGCCAGCAGCCAGGCTCGGGGGAGTGAAGCTTTCTTT. The chain joins TRBV4-1 to TRBJ1-1; D might be TRBD1 (5 bases). Trimming pared 3 bases from V and 7 bases from J, leaving 12 bases between. Germline V lookup: CDR1 MGHRA, CDR2 YSYEKL. This CDR3 has 13 amino acids.

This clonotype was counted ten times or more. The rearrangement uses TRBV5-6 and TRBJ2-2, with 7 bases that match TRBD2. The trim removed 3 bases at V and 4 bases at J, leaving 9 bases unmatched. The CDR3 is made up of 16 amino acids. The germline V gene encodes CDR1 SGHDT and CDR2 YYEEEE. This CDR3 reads CASSSRLASSTGELFF. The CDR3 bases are TGTGCCAGCAGCTCCAGACTAGCCTCGAGCACCGGGGAGCTGTTTTTT.

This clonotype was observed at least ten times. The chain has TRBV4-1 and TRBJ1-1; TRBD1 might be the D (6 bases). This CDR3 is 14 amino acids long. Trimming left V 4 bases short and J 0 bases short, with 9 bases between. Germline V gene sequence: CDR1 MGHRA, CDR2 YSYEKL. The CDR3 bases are TGCGCCAGCAGCCCAGGGACATTGAACACTGAAGCTTTCTTT. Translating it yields CASSPGTLNTEAFF.

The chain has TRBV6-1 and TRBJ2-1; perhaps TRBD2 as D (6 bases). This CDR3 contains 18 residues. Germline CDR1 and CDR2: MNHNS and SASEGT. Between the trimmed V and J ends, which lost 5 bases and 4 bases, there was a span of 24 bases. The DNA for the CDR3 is TGTGCCAGCAGTCCCCCCGACGGGGGTGCCACACTTTACAATGAGCAGTTCTTC. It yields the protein CASSPPDGGATLYNEQFF.

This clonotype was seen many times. The CDR3 protein is CASSYFGVPTDTQYF. For the CDR3, the DNA is TGTGCCAGCAGTTACTTTGGGGTCCCCACAGATACGCAGTATTTT. V is TRBV6-5 and J is TRBJ2-3; unclear D gene. CDR1 and CDR2 (germline): MNHEY, SVGAGI. V lost 1 base to trimming and J lost 2 bases, with 10 bases between them. The CDR3 spans 15 residues.

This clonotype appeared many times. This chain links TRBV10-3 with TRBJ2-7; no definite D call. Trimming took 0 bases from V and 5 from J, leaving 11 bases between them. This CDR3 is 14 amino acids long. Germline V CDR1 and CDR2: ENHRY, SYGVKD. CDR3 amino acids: CAISESAGFHEQYV. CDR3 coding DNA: TGTGCCATCAGTGAGTCAGCTGGGTTCCACGAGCAGTACGTC.

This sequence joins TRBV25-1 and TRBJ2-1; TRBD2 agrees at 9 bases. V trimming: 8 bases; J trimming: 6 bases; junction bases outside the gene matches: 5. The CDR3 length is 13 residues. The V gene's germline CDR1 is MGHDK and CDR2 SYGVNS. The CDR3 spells CASARTSVNEQFF. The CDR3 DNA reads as TGTGCCAGCGCAAGGACTAGCGTCAATGAGCAGTTCTTC. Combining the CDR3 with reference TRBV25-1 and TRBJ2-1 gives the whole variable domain EADIYQTPRYLVIGTGKKITLECSQTMGHDKMYWYQQDPGMELHLIHYSYGVNSTEKGDLSSESTVSRIRTEHFPLTLESARPSHTSQYLCASARTSVNEQFFGPGTRLTVL.